The 17 T cell receptor beta chains listed next were all sequenced from one sample in a study of blood T cell repertoires in COVID-19. TCRdb's copy holds only in-frame clones and misses some; the assay was immunoSEQ multiplex PCR. The sample has about 110,000 clones; roughly 81% are singletons. Sequencing input: peripheral blood. These receptors were obtained from a man in his forties or fifties with acute or convalescent COVID-19.

V gene TRBV2 combines with J gene TRBJ1-1; D not resolved. From germline, CDR1 is SNHLY and CDR2 FYNNEI. Trimming removed 8 bases from V and 3 bases from J, with 19 bases in between. The CDR3 is 15 amino acids. The CDR3 here is CASRPWRFEDTEAFF. The DNA for the CDR3 is TGTGCCAGCCGCCCCTGGAGGTTTGAGGACACTGAAGCTTTCTTT.

This chain joins TRBV5-4 and TRBJ2-3, with D possibly being TRBD2 (7 bases). The germline gives CDR1 SGHNT, CDR2 YYREEE (reference sequence). Trimming removed 1 base from V and 4 bases from J, with 13 bases in between. There are 15 residues in the CDR3. CDR3 bases: TGTGCCAGCAGCTTGTTGGGGGGGGCCTCAGATACGCAGTATTTT. As protein: CASSLLGGASDTQYF.

DNA of the CDR3: TGTGCCAGCAGCACTGACAGGGATTGGCCATATAGCAATCAGCCCCAGCATTTT. It is translated as CASSTDRDWPYSNQPQHF. This sequence joins TRBV28 and TRBJ1-5, with 7 nucleotides matching TRBD1. The V gene's germline CDR1 is MDHEN and CDR2 SYDVKM. The CDR3 length is 18 residues. V was pared by 6 bases and J by 0 bases, with 14 bases of the junction left unmatched.

The CDR3 DNA reads as TGTGCCAGCAGCCCGAGCCAGGGGTTGTCCTACAATGAGCAGTTCTTC. Protein sequence: CASSPSQGLSYNEQFF. This chain joins TRBV7-9 and TRBJ2-1; D possibly corresponds to TRBD1 (6 bases). V shed 5 bases and J shed 1 base, with 15 bases lying between them. The CDR3 loop spans 16 amino acids. Germline V lookup: CDR1 SEHNR, CDR2 FQNEAQ (reference sequence).

CDR3 region: CASSLTGGLNEQFF. The CDR3 nucleotides read TGTGCCAGCAGCTTAACGGGAGGCCTCAATGAGCAGTTCTTC. The chain uses TRBV7-9 and TRBJ2-1; 7 nucleotides line up with TRBD2. Germline trimming cut 2 bases from V and 6 bases from J; bases unmatched to any gene: 4. This CDR3 is 14 amino acids long. The V gene's germline CDR1 is SEHNR and CDR2 FQNEAQ (reference sequence).

V usage is TRBV5-4 and J usage is TRBJ1-2; no definite D call. V lost 0 bases and J lost 2, with 14 bases in between. In germline, CDR1 is SGHNT, CDR2 YYREEE (reference sequence). The CDR3 spans 16 residues. CDR3 region: CASSLGLGGLNYGYTF. The CDR3 coding sequence is TGTGCCAGCAGCTTGGGGTTAGGAGGGCTCAACTATGGCTACACCTTC.

This sequence joins TRBV5-1 and TRBJ2-2; possibly TRBD2 for D (6 bases). Germline lookup yields CDR1 SGHRS and CDR2 YFSETQ. The CDR3 sequence is 16 residues long. V shed 4 bases and J shed 4 bases, with 17 bases lying between them. This CDR3 reads CASSHGAGRSTGELFF. CDR3 nucleotide sequence: TGCGCCAGCAGCCACGGCGCAGGGAGGAGCACCGGGGAGCTGTTTTTT.

V gene TRBV19 combines with J gene TRBJ2-5; a weak D match, TRBD1 (5 bases). Germline lookup yields CDR1 LNHDA and CDR2 SQIVND (reference sequence). V dropped 4 bases and J dropped 3 bases, with 9 bases sitting between them. This CDR3 contains 13 residues. The CDR3 DNA follows: TGTGCCAGTAGTAAACAGGAGAAAGAGACCCAGTACTTC. Amino acid sequence: CASSKQEKETQYF.

V gene TRBV5-6 combines with J gene TRBJ2-7, with D perhaps matching TRBD2 (6 bases). V lost 4 bases and J 2 bases, leaving 13 bases between the germline ends. The CDR3 length is 14 residues. Germline V lookup: CDR1 SGHDT, CDR2 YYEEEE. The CDR3 spells CASSTGTPPYEQYF. DNA for the CDR3: TGTGCCAGCAGCACCGGGACTCCGCCCTACGAGCAGTACTTC.

The chain has TRBV6-5 and TRBJ1-2, with D perhaps TRBD1 (5 bases). V lost 4 bases to trimming and J lost 10 bases, with 22 bases between them. CDR3 length: 15 amino acids. Germline CDR1 MNHEY, CDR2 SVGAGI. CDR3 sequence reads: CASSSAAGVPWHYTF. CDR3 sequence (DNA): TGTGCCAGCAGTTCCGCCGCGGGGGTCCCGTGGCACTACACCTTC.

The chain combines TRBV7-3 with TRBJ2-5; D is perhaps TRBD2 (6 bases). Looked up from germline, CDR1 is SGHTA and CDR2 is FQGTGA. The ends were cut back, 2 bases at V and 4 bases at J, with 23 bases in the middle. This CDR3 has 18 residues. The CDR3 protein is CASSLGDSSNPVGETQYF. The CDR3 DNA reads as TGTGCCAGCAGCTTAGGGGACTCGTCGAATCCGGTGGGAGAGACCCAGTACTTC. The entire variable domain, with the rest obtained from reference TRBV7-3 and TRBJ2-5, is as follows: GAGVSQTPSNKVTEKGKYVELRCDPISGHTALYWYRQSLGQGPEFLIYFQGTGAADDSGLPNDRFFAVRPEGSVSTLKIQRTERGDSAVYLCASSLGDSSNPVGETQYFGPGTRLLVL.

This chain links TRBV19 with TRBJ1-4; TRBD1 might be the D (5 bases). In germline, CDR1 is LNHDA, CDR2 SQIVND (reference sequence). Trimming pared 5 bases from V and 0 bases from J, leaving 10 bases between. This CDR3 has 15 amino acids. The CDR3 sequence: CASSSQGATNEKLFF. For the CDR3, the DNA is TGTGCCAGTAGTTCCCAAGGGGCAACTAATGAAAAACTGTTTTTT.

The V gene is TRBV27, the J gene TRBJ2-3, with D tentatively TRBD1 (6 bases). CDR1 and CDR2 from the germline V gene are MNHEY and SMNVEV (reference sequence). The V and J ends lost 6 bases and 6 bases respectively, with 10 bases between them. The CDR3 contains 12 residues. CDR3 protein: CASSSGADTQYF. In DNA form, the CDR3 reads TGTGCCAGCAGCTCAGGGGCGGATACGCAGTATTTT.

The chain links TRBV2 to TRBJ1-1, with 8 bases matching TRBD1. J gave up 12 bases and V 6 bases, and 6 bases lay outside the gene matches. Per germline, CDR1 SNHLY and CDR2 FYNNEI. This CDR3 has 11 residues. CDR3 sequence (DNA): TGTGCCAGCAGCTTAGACAGGGGAACTTTCTTT. This gives the protein CASSLDRGTFF.

About this clone: Germline is not matched at one junction end, which may reflect a read error. The rearrangement joins TRBV6-1 to TRBJ1-2; D call uncertain. Germline V gene lookup returns CDR1 MNHNS and CDR2 SASEGT. The CDR3 totals 12 residues. The DNA of the CDR3 is TGTGCCAGCACTGAAGCTTCATATGGCTACACCTTC. This sequence encodes CASTEASYGYTF.

The gene calls are TRBV6-1 and TRBJ1-2, with 11 bases matching TRBD1. This CDR3 comprises 13 residues. Germline V gives CDR1 MNHNS, CDR2 SASEGT. V was clipped by 3 bases and J by 7 bases; unmatched bases: 1. The CDR3 reads CASSDGTGGGYTF. CDR3 nucleotide sequence: TGTGCCAGCAGTGACGGGACAGGGGGTGGCTACACCTTC.

This clone was observed a handful of times. The chain carries TRBV4-1 and TRBJ2-7; 10 nucleotides match TRBD1. Per germline, CDR1 MGHRA and CDR2 YSYEKL. This CDR3 is 16 amino acids long. The V gene end was trimmed by 1 base and the J gene end by 2 bases; junction bases not matched to a gene: 5. The CDR3 is CASSQGGDRGTYEQYF. CDR3 bases: TGCGCCAGCAGCCAAGGAGGGGACAGGGGAACCTACGAGCAGTACTTC.